This TCR beta chain was retrieved from a study of regulatory T cells in long-lasting Graves disease. The CDR3 has 14 residues. Germline CDR1 is DFQATT and CDR2 is SNEGSKA (reference sequence). V was cut by 0 bases and J by 1 base, with 10 bases left in between. There are a few counts of this clonotype. Time point meaning: persistent/refractory GD, antithyroid drugs over 5 years with positive TRAb. TCR sequences were obtained from RNA taken from PBMCs. Researchers made TCR beta libraries by using iRepertoire HTBI primers and running Arm-PCR on CDR3 regions. MiXCR, run by TCRdb on the multiplex PCR reads, gives a single entry per CDR3 protein. The sample lists a few hundred thousand distinct CDR3 sequences, around a quarter occurring once.

The V and J genes are TRBV20-1 and TRBJ2-7; D call uncertain. This material consisted of peripheral blood mononuclear cells (PBMCs), taken when the disease was refractory, from a patient treated with antithyroid drugs. This receptor was taken from a female donor with Graves disease. The CDR3 DNA reads as TGCAGTGCTAGAGACCCAACAGATTCCTACGAGCAGTACTTC. Residues: CSARDPTDSYEQYF.